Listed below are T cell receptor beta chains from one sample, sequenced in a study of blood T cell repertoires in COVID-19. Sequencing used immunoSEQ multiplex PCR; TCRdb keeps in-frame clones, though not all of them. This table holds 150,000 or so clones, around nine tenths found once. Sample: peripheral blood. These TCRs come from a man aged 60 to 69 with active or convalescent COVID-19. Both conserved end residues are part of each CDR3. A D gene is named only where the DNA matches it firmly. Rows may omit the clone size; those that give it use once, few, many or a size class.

TGTGCCATCAGTGACTACGGGACAGGGGCCGCCCATGGCTACACCTTC	CAISDYGTGAAHGYTF	TRBJ1-2	TRBV10-3	-	TRBD1
TGTGCCAGCAGCACTTGGACGGGGAGCTCTGGAAACACCATATATTTT	CASSTWTGSSGNTIYF	TRBJ1-3	TRBV11-2	-	-
TGCGCCAGCAGCCAAGTTTCGACAGCGAACACTGAAGCTTTCTTT	CASSQVSTANTEAFF	TRBJ1-1	TRBV4-1	-	-
TGCAGCGTAGCCGGACCGGGACTAGCGCCAGATACGCAGTATTTT	CSVAGPGLAPDTQYF	TRBJ2-3	TRBV29-1	-	TRBD2
TGTGCCAGCAGCCGTCAGGGGACTAATGAAAAACTGTTTTTT	CASSRQGTNEKLFF	TRBJ1-4	TRBV5-8	-	-
TGTGCCAGTGGATCCAAGACAGTCGCACTCGATACGCAGTATTTT	CASGSKTVALDTQYF	TRBJ2-3	TRBV19	-	-
TGTGCCAGCAGTGAGCAGCAGGGGGTTGATGGCTACACCTTC	CASSEQQGVDGYTF	TRBJ1-2	TRBV2	-	TRBD1
TGTGCCAGCAGTACCCGGTTTAGTGAGCAGTTCTTC	CASSTRFSEQFF	TRBJ2-1	TRBV6-5	-	-
TGTGCCAGCAGTCCCGACAGGGCGAATCAGCCCCAGCATTTT	CASSPDRANQPQHF	TRBJ1-5	TRBV27	few	TRBD1
TGTGCCATCAGTGTACAGGGAGTTGACACTGAAGCTTTCTTT	CAISVQGVDTEAFF	TRBJ1-1	TRBV10-3	once	-
TGTGCCAGCAGTGATAAGGGGGTTTTTCGGGGCTACACCTTC	CASSDKGVFRGYTF	TRBJ1-2	TRBV2	-	-
TGTGCCAGCACTCTACAGGGGGATTCACCCCTCCACTTT	CASTLQGDSPLHF	TRBJ1-6	TRBV6-5	-	TRBD1
TGCAGTGCTAGTTCAGGTTCTATTCGTAAGGACACCTTC	CSASSGSIRKDTF	TRBJ1-2	TRBV20-1	-	-
TGTGCCAGCAGCCACCACAGGGGATTTACTGAAGCTTTCTTT	CASSHHRGFTEAFF	TRBJ1-1	TRBV3-1/TRBV3-2	once	TRBD1
TGTGCCAGCAGTACAGGGGGCTGGAATTCACCCCTCCACTTT	CASSTGGWNSPLHF	TRBJ1-6	TRBV28	-	TRBD1
TGTGCCAGCAGCAAGACAGGGGGCAAGTTCTATGGCTACACCTTC	CASSKTGGKFYGYTF	TRBJ1-2	TRBV6-5	-	TRBD1
TGTGCCAGCAGTTACACCCAGGGTAGGGCTTTCTTT	CASSYTQGRAFF	TRBJ1-1	TRBV6-5	-	-
TGTGCCAGCAGTTACTCCGTGGGCCTCGATCGGGAAAAACTGTTTTTT	CASSYSVGLDREKLFF	TRBJ1-4	TRBV6-5	-	-
TGTGCCAGCAGCGCACAGGGGGATAGCAATCAGCCCCAGCATTTT	CASSAQGDSNQPQHF	TRBJ1-5	TRBV9	-	TRBD1
TGTGCCAGCAGTTTCGCCGCGGGTCGGACCGGGGAGCTGTTTTTT	CASSFAAGRTGELFF	TRBJ2-2	TRBV6-2/TRBV6-3	-	-
TGTGCCACCAGCAGTGAGTGGACTAGCGGATTCTATACGCAGTATTTT	CATSSEWTSGFYTQYF	TRBJ2-3	TRBV15	once	TRBD2
TGCAGCGTGACCGGGACAGGGGCTGGAAACACCATATATTTT	CSVTGTGAGNTIYF	TRBJ1-3	TRBV29-1	-	TRBD1
TGCGCCAGCAGCCTAGACAGGGTAGTCGAAAAACTGTTTTTT	CASSLDRVVEKLFF	TRBJ1-4	TRBV5-1	once	TRBD1
TGTGCCAGCAGCACAGGGTACGGGGAGCTGTTTTTT	CASSTGYGELFF	TRBJ2-2	TRBV5-6	-	-
TGTGCCAGCAGCTCGCCCGGGACTAGCGGACAAGAGACCCAGTACTTC	CASSSPGTSGQETQYF	TRBJ2-5	TRBV5-6	-	TRBD2
TGTGCCATCACCCCGGGACTAGCGGGAGGGACCTACGAGCAGTACTTC	CAITPGLAGGTYEQYF	TRBJ2-7	TRBV10-3	-	TRBD2
TGCGCCAGCAGTGGGGGCGGACCCACCGGGGAGCTGTTTTTT	CASSGGGPTGELFF	TRBJ2-2	TRBV10-1	-	-
TGCGCCAGCAGCCGTACAGGGGACGAAGGCTACACCTTC	CASSRTGDEGYTF	TRBJ1-2	TRBV4-1	-	TRBD1
TGTGCCAGCCCCGGACAGGGGGGTGAAAAACTGTTTTTT	CASPGQGGEKLFF	TRBJ1-4	TRBV2	-	TRBD1
TGTGCCATCAGTGAGCTACAGGGGTTTGCGGGCTACACCTTC	CAISELQGFAGYTF	TRBJ1-2	TRBV10-3	few	TRBD1
TGCAGTTTTAACAGGGAGGGGGGCTACACCTTC	CSFNREGGYTF	TRBJ1-2	TRBV20-1	-	-
TGCGCCAGCAGAGAGGGACAGGGCTCCTACGAGCAGTACTTC	CASREGQGSYEQYF	TRBJ2-7	TRBV10-2	-	TRBD1
TGTGCCAGTAACAGGGCTGGGGCCAACGTCCTGACTTTC	CASNRAGANVLTF	TRBJ2-6	TRBV28	-	-
TGTGCCAGCAGCTCGGGACAGACGAACACTGAAGCTTTCTTT	CASSSGQTNTEAFF	TRBJ1-1	TRBV7-2	-	TRBD1
TGTGCCAGTAGTATTCAGGGGGCGCGAGGGCAAGAGACCCAGTACTTC	CASSIQGARGQETQYF	TRBJ2-5	TRBV19	-	TRBD1
TGCGCCACCCCCGGGGGACAGGGGATGGCGACCGGGGAGCTGTTTTTT	CATPGGQGMATGELFF	TRBJ2-2	TRBV10-2	once	TRBD1